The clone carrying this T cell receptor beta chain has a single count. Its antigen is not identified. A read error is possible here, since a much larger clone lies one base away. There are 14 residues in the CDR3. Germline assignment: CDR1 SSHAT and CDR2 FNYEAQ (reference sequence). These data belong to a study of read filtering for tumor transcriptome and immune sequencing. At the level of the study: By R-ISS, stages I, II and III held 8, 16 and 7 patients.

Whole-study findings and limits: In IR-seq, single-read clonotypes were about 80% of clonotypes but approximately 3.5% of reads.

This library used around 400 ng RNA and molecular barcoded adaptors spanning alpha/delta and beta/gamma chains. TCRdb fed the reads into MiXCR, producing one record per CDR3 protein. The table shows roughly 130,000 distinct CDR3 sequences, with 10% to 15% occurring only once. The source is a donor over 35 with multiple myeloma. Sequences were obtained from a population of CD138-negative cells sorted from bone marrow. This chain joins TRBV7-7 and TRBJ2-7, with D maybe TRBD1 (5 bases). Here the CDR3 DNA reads TGTGCTAGCAGCCAGGGCAGGGACTCCTACGAGCAGTACTTC. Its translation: CASSQGRDSYEQYF.